There are many counts of the clone carrying this T cell receptor (beta chain). Its target is unknown. This specimen comes from a study of T cell repertoires in cytomegalovirus infection. Whole-study context: Shared public TCR beta signatures pointed to both CMV infection and a matching HLA type.

Study-level results: Cumulative frequency of public TCR beta families picked out carriers of CMV plus the relevant HLA. CMV-specific TCR beta clonotypes restricted by HLA-C were the ones dominating the ex vivo response.

A single record per CDR3 protein comes from TCRdb applying MiXCR to the reads. The table has approximately 110,000 distinct CDR3 sequences, 25% to 30% seen once; the top ten hold 80% to 90%. Germline values: CDR1 SGHTA, CDR2 FQGNSA. The V gene end was trimmed by 4 bases and the J gene end by 6 bases; junction bases not matched to a gene: 10. The length of the CDR3 is 16 residues. The sample was CD8+ T cells from cultured PBMCs, taken from culture after CMV antigen stimulation. The TCR originated in a human donor in good health (CMV status not recorded). Some clones in this sample may be carry-over from other donors' samples. V usage is TRBV7-2 and J usage is TRBJ2-3, with 10 positions matching TRBD2. CDR3 residues: CASSSELAGYSDTQYF. The CDR3 DNA follows: TGTGCCAGCAGCTCCGAACTAGCGGGGTATTCTGATACGCAGTATTTT.